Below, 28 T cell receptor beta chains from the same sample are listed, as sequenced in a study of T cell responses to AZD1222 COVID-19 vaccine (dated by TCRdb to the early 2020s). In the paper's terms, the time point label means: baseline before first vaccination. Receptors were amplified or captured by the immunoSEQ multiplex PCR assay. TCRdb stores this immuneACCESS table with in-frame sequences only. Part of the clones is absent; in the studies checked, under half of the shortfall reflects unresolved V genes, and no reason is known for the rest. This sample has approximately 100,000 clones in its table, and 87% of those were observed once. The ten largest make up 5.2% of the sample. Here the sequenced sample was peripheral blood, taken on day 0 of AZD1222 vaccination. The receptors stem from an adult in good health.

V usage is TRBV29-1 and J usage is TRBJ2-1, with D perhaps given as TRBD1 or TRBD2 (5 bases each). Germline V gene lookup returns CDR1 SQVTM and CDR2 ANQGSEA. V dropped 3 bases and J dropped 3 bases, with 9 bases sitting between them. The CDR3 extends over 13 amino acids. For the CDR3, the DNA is TGCAGCGTTGAGGGGACCGTCTACAATGAGCAGTTCTTC. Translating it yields CSVEGTVYNEQFF.

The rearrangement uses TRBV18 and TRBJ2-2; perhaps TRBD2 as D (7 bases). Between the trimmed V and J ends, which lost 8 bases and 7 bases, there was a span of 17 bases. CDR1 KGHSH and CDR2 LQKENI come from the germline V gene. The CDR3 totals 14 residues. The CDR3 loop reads CASPKGGQNGELFF. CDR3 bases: TGTGCCAGCCCCAAGGGGGGGCAAAACGGGGAGCTGTTTTTT.

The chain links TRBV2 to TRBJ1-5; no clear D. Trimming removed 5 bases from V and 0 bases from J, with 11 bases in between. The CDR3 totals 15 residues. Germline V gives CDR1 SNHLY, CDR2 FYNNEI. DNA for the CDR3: TGTGCCAGCAGTCCGGACGGTAATAGCAATCAGCCCCAGCATTTT. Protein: CASSPDGNSNQPQHF.

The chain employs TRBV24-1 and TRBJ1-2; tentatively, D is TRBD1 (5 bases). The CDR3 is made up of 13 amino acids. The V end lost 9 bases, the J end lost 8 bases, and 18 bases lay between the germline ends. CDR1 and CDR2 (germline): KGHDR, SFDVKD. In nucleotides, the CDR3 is TGTGCCACCCTCGGGGGGGAAGTGGGGGGCTACACCTTC. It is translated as CATLGGEVGGYTF.

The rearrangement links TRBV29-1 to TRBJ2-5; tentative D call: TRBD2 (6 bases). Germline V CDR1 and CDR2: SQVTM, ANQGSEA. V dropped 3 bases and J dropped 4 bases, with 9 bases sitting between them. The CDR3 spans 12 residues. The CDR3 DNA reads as TGCAGCGTTGAGGGAGGTGGAGAGACCCAGTACTTC. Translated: CSVEGGGETQYF.

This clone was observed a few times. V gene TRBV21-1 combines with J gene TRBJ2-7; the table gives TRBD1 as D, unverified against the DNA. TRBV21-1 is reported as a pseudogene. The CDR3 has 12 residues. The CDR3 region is CASRGHSYEQYF. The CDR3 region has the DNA TGTGCCAGCAGGGGGCACTCCTACGAGCAGTACTTC.

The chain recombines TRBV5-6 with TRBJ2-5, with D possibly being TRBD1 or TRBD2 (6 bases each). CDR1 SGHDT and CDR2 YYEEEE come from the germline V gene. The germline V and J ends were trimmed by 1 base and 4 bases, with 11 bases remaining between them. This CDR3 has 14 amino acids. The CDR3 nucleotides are TGTGCCAGCAGCTTGAGGGGGGCGGGAGAGACCCAGTACTTC. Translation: CASSLRGAGETQYF.

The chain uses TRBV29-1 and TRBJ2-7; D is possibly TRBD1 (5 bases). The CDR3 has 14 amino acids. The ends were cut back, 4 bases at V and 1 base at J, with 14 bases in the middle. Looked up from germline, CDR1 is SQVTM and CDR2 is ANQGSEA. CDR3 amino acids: CSVVLTASSYEQYF. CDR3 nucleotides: TGCAGCGTTGTCTTGACAGCGAGTTCCTACGAGCAGTACTTC.

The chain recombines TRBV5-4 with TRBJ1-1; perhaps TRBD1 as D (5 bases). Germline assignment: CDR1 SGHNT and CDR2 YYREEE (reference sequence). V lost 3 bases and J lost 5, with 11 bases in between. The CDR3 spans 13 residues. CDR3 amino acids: CASSWGEGTEAFF. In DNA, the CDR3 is TGTGCCAGCAGCTGGGGGGAGGGGACTGAAGCTTTCTTT.

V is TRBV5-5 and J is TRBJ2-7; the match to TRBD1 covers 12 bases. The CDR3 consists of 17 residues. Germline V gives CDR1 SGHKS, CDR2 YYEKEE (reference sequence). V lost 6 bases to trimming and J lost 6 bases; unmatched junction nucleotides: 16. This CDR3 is CASIKGQGALSSLEQYF. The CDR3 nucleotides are TGTGCCAGCATCAAGGGACAGGGGGCGCTTTCTTCTCTCGAGCAGTACTTC.

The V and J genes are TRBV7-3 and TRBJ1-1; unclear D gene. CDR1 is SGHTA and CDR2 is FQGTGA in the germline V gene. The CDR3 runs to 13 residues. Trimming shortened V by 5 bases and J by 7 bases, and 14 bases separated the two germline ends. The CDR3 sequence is CASSPLGSGEAFF. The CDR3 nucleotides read TGTGCCAGCAGCCCTCTAGGTAGCGGTGAAGCTTTCTTT.

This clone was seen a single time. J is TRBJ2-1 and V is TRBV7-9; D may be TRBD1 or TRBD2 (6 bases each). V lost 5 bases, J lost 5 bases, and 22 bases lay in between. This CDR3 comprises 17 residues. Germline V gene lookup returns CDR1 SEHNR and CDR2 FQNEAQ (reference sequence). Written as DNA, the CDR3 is TGTGCCAGCAGCACCTCCGGGGGCCGACTCCGGGACAATGAGCAGTTCTTC. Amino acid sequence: CASSTSGGRLRDNEQFF.

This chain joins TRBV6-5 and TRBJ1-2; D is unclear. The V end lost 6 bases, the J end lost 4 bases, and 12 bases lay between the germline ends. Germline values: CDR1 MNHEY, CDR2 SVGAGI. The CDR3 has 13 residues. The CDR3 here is CASRPSMGYGYTF. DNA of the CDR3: TGTGCCAGCAGGCCGTCCATGGGCTATGGCTACACCTTC.

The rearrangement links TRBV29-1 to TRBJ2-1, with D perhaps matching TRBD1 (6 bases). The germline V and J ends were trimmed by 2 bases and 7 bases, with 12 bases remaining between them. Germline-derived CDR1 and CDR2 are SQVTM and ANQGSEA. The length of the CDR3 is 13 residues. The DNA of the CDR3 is TGCAGCGTTGAAATGGGGGCGTTAAATGAGCAGTTCTTC. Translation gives CSVEMGALNEQFF.

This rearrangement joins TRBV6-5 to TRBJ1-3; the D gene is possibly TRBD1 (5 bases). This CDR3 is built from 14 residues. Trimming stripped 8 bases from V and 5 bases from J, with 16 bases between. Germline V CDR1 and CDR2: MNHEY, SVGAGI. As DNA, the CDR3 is TGTGCCAGCGTACCCCGAGGGGCGCGAAACACCATATATTTT. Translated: CASVPRGARNTIYF.

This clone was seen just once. The CDR3 nucleotides read TGTGCCAGCAGCCTGGGGGGGGGCTCCTCCCATGGGTTCGGGGAGCTGTTTTTT. Amino acid sequence: CASSLGGGSSHGFGELFF. The chain joins TRBV4-2 to TRBJ2-2, with a possible D match to TRBD2 (7 bases). The V end was cut by 4 bases, the J end by 7 bases, with 25 bases between. The CDR3 runs 18 residues. Germline V gene data show CDR1 as LGHNA and CDR2 as YNFKEQ.

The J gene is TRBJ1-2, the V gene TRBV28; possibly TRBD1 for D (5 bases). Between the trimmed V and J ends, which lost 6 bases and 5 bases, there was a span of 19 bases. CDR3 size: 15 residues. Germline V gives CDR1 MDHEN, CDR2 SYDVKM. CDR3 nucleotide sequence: TGTGCCAGCAGCCCGACGAGAGGGGTTTGGTATGGCTACACCTTC. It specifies CASSPTRGVWYGYTF.

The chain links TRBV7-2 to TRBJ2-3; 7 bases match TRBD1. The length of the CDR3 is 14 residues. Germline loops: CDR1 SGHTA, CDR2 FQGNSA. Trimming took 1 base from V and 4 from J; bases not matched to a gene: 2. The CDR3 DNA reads TGTGCCAGCAGCTTAGAGACAGGGTCAGATACGCAGTATTTT. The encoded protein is CASSLETGSDTQYF.

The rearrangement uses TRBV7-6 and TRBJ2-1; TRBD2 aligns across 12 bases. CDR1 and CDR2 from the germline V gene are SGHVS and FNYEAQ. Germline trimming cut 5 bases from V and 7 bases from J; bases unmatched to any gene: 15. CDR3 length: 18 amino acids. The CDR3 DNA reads TGTGCCAGCAGCCGCCTGACTAGCGGGAGTGCGACGGGGAATGAGCAGTTCTTC. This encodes CASSRLTSGSATGNEQFF.

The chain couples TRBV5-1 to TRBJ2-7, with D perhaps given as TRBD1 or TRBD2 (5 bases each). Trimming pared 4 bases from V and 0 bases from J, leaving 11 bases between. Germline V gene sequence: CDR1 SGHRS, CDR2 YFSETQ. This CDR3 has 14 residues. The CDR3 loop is CASSRGTASYEQYF. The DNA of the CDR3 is TGCGCCAGCAGCCGAGGGACGGCCTCCTACGAGCAGTACTTC. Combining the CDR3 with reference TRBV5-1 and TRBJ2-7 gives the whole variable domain KAGVTQTPRYLIKTRGQQVTLSCSPISGHRSVSWYQQTPGQGLQFLFEYFSETQRNKGNFPGRFSGRQFSNSRSEMNVSTLELGDSALYLCASSRGTASYEQYFGPGTRLTVT.

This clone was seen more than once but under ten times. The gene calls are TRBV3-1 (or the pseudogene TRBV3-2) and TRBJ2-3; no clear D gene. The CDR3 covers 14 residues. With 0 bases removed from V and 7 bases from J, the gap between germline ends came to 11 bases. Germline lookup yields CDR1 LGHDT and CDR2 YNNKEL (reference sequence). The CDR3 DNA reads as TGTGCCAGCAGCCAAGATCTAACGTTTCATACGCAGTATTTT. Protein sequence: CASSQDLTFHTQYF.

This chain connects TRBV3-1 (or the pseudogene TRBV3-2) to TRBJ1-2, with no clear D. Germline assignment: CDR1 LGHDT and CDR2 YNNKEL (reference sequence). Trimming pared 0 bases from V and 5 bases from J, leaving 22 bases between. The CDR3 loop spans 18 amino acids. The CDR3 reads CASSQELPLSRVGYGYTF. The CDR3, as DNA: TGTGCCAGCAGCCAAGAACTGCCCCTCTCGAGGGTCGGTTATGGCTACACCTTC.

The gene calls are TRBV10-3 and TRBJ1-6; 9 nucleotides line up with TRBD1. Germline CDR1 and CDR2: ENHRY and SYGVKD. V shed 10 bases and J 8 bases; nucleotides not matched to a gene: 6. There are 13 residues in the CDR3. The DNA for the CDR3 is TGTGCCACCCGGGACAGGGAGGATTCACCCCTCCACTTT. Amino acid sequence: CATRDREDSPLHF.

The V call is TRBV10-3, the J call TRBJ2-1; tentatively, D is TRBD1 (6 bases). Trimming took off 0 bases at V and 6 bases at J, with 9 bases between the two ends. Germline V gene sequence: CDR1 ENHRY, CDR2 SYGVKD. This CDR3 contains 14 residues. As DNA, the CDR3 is TGTGCCATCAGTGAGTCGACAGGAGGCAATGAGCAGTTCTTC. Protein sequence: CAISESTGGNEQFF.

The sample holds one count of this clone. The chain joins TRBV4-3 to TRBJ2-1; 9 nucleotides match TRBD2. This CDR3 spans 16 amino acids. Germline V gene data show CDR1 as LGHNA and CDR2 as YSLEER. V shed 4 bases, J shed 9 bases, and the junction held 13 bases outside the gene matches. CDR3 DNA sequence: TGCGCCAGCAGCCCGACGAGGGCGGGAGGGCCTGGTGAGCAGTTCTTC. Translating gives CASSPTRAGGPGEQFF.

The CDR3 region is CAISEGPPDSYNEQFF. DNA for the CDR3: TGTGCCATCAGTGAGGGACCCCCGGACTCCTACAATGAGCAGTTCTTC. V is TRBV10-3 and J is TRBJ2-1, with D uncertain. Per the germline V gene, CDR1 is ENHRY and CDR2 is SYGVKD. V shed 2 bases and J shed 0 bases, with 11 bases lying between them. This CDR3 contains 16 residues.

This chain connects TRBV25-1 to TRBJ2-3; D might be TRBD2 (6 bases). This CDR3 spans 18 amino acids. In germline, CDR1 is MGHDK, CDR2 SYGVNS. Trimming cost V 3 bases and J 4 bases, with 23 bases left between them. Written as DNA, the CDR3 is TGTGCCAGCAGTGAGGTCGAACTAGAGGGTAGGAGGGCAGATACGCAGTATTTT. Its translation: CASSEVELEGRRADTQYF.

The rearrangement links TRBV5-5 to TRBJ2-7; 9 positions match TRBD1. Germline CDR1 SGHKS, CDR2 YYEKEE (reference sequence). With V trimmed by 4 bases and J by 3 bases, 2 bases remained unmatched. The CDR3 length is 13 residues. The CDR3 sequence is CASSKDRGYEQYF. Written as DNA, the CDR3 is TGTGCCAGCAGCAAGGACAGGGGCTACGAGCAGTACTTC. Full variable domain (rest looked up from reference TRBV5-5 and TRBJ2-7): DAGVTQSPTHLIKTRGQQVTLRCSPISGHKSVSWYQQVLGQGPQFIFQYYEKEERGRGNFPDRFSARQFPNYSSELNVNALLLGDSALYLCASSKDRGYEQYFGPGTRLTVT.